Following are 5 T cell receptor beta chains from one sample sequenced in a study of human T cells and chemical hapten exposure. The time point denotes: patch test 1, 2 weeks after DPC sensitization. As to treatment: therapeutic diphenylcyclopropenone sensitization with weekly scalp DPC. TCRdb called the RACE reads again in MiXCR, with one record for every CDR3 protein. Here the sample spans roughly 180,000 distinct CDR3 sequences, about a fifth being singletons. The material sequenced was whole blood, taken in connection with sensitization to the hapten diphenylcyclopropenone (DPC). All receptors come from a woman aged 45-60 years with alopecia areata. Some clones in this sample may be carry-over from other donors' samples.

CDR3 nucleotides: TGCAGTGCTCCCTTAGGGGCGGGATATGTCAATGAGCAGTTCTTC. It is translated as CSAPLGAGYVNEQFF. This chain uses TRBV20-1 with TRBJ2-1; weak D call: TRBD2 (6 bases). This CDR3 comprises 15 residues. Germline V gene lookup returns CDR1 DFQATT and CDR2 SNEGSKA (reference sequence). Trimming left V 5 bases short and J 6 bases short, with 20 bases between.

This chain uses TRBV6-2 or TRBV6-3 with TRBJ2-1; D is possibly TRBD2 (6 bases). CDR1 and CDR2 from the germline V gene are MNHEY and SVGEGT. CDR3 size: 14 residues. With 6 bases removed from V and 4 bases from J, the gap between germline ends came to 13 bases. CDR3 in amino acids: CASRPGTSYNEQFF. DNA of the CDR3: TGTGCCAGCAGGCCCGGGACTTCGTACAATGAGCAGTTCTTC.

This chain joins TRBV29-1 and TRBJ1-1, with 9 bases fitting TRBD1. The V and J ends lost 8 bases and 10 bases, in that order; junction bases with no gene match: 8. Germline assignment: CDR1 SQVTM and CDR2 ANQGSEA. The CDR3 extends over 11 amino acids. DNA of the CDR3: TGCAGCATGGACAGGGGCGAGGGAGCTTTCTTT. Encoded protein: CSMDRGEGAFF.

This clonotype occurred a few times. The chain carries TRBV29-1 and TRBJ2-3; 14 positions agree with TRBD2. The germline gives CDR1 SQVTM, CDR2 ANQGSEA. Losses at the gene ends were 6 bases for V and 5 bases for J; bases not matched to a gene: 4. The CDR3 sequence is 14 residues long. CDR3 DNA sequence: TGCAGCGTCGGGACTAGCGGGAGTAAAGATACGCAGTATTTT. This translates into CSVGTSGSKDTQYF.

This clonotype was seen more than once but under ten times. This rearrangement joins TRBV29-1 to TRBJ1-1; D is unresolved. The germline V and J ends were trimmed by 4 bases and 6 bases, with 12 bases remaining between them. Germline CDR1 and CDR2: SQVTM and ANQGSEA. This CDR3 spans 12 amino acids. CDR3 nucleotide sequence: TGCAGCGTTGCGCGTCTCAGATCTGAAGCTTTCTTT. Protein product: CSVARLRSEAFF.